Listed below are T cell receptor beta chains from one sample, sequenced in a study of blood T cell repertoires in COVID-19. Profiling relied on immunoSEQ multiplex PCR, and the TCRdb table lists in-frame clones only, not all of them. The data contain about 200,000 clones, roughly 77% of them singletons. What was sequenced was PBMCs or T cells enriched from blood (not recorded which). These receptors came from a woman aged 45-60 years with acute COVID-19. Each CDR3 is given with its conserved first and last residue. D genes are given only for firm matches. The listing skips clone size in some rows; elsewhere it reads once, few, many or a size class.

clone_size: .
v_call: TRBV11-1
d_call: .
j_call: TRBJ1-6
cdr3_aa: CASSSPGTVNSPLHF
cdr3_nt: TGTGCCAGCAGCTCGCCCGGTACGGTAAATTCACCCCTCCACTTT

clone_size: few
v_call: TRBV5-1
d_call: .
j_call: TRBJ1-2
cdr3_aa: CASSFLGDGYTF
cdr3_nt: TGCGCCAGCAGCTTTTTAGGGGATGGCTACACCTTC

clone_size: few
v_call: TRBV6-5
d_call: .
j_call: TRBJ1-4
cdr3_aa: CASTAGNEKLFF
cdr3_nt: TGTGCCAGCACGGCGGGAAATGAAAAACTGTTTTTT

clone_size: .
v_call: TRBV4-2
d_call: TRBD2
j_call: TRBJ2-2
cdr3_aa: CASSQDLYGAGDTGELFF
cdr3_nt: TGTGCCAGCAGCCAAGACCTTTATGGGGCGGGGGACACCGGGGAGCTGTTTTTT

clone_size: .
v_call: TRBV30
d_call: .
j_call: TRBJ1-6
cdr3_aa: CAWTGTFYNSPLHF
cdr3_nt: TGTGCCTGGACCGGGACTTTCTATAATTCACCCCTCCACTTT

clone_size: .
v_call: TRBV28
d_call: TRBD1
j_call: TRBJ1-5
cdr3_aa: CASIGRNRGGNQPQHF
cdr3_nt: TGTGCCAGCATAGGAAGGAACAGGGGTGGCAATCAGCCCCAGCATTTT

clone_size: .
v_call: TRBV6-5
d_call: TRBD1
j_call: TRBJ1-6
cdr3_aa: CASRPGGNSPLHF
cdr3_nt: TGTGCCAGCCGGCCAGGGGGGAATTCACCCCTCCACTTT

clone_size: .
v_call: TRBV19
d_call: TRBD1
j_call: TRBJ2-2
cdr3_aa: CASSFLGQGTGELFF
cdr3_nt: TGTGCCAGTAGTTTTTTGGGACAGGGAACCGGGGAGCTGTTTTTT

clone_size: few
v_call: TRBV4-1
d_call: .
j_call: TRBJ2-2
cdr3_aa: CASSQDEQGIYDTGELFF
cdr3_nt: TGCGCCAGCAGCCAAGACGAACAGGGAATTTACGACACCGGGGAGCTGTTTTTT

clone_size: many
v_call: TRBV19
d_call: TRBD1
j_call: TRBJ2-5
cdr3_aa: CASSIGTGLQETQYF
cdr3_nt: TGTGCCAGTAGTATTGGGACAGGTCTCCAAGAGACCCAGTACTTC

clone_size: few
v_call: TRBV28
d_call: .
j_call: TRBJ1-4
cdr3_aa: CASTPARGAREKLFF
cdr3_nt: TGTGCCAGCACCCCGGCCCGGGGGGCGAGAGAAAAACTGTTTTTT

clone_size: .
v_call: TRBV4-1
d_call: TRBD2
j_call: TRBJ2-3
cdr3_aa: CASSRTSGGDTQYF
cdr3_nt: TGCGCCAGCAGCCGGACTAGCGGAGGGGATACGCAGTATTTT

clone_size: .
v_call: TRBV7-8
d_call: TRBD1
j_call: TRBJ2-1
cdr3_aa: CASSLVGTGVYNEQFF
cdr3_nt: TGTGCCAGCAGCTTAGTGGGGACAGGGGTGTACAATGAGCAGTTCTTC

clone_size: few
v_call: TRBV4-1
d_call: .
j_call: TRBJ2-1
cdr3_aa: CASSQASYRFGFDGEQFF
cdr3_nt: TGCGCCAGCAGCCAGGCCTCATACAGGTTCGGGTTCGACGGGGAGCAGTTCTTC

clone_size: .
v_call: TRBV21-1
d_call: .
j_call: TRBJ1-2
cdr3_aa: CASRIRKTVLANYGYTF
cdr3_nt: TGTGCCAGCAGGATCCGTAAGACAGTCTTAGCTAACTATGGCTACACCTTC

clone_size: .
v_call: TRBV4-2
d_call: .
j_call: TRBJ1-5
cdr3_aa: CASSQVQGQNQPQHF
cdr3_nt: TGTGCCAGCAGCCAAGTGCAGGGGCAAAATCAGCCCCAGCATTTT

clone_size: .
v_call: TRBV27
d_call: .
j_call: TRBJ1-2
cdr3_aa: CASSLEPEQSSYGYTF
cdr3_nt: TGTGCCAGCAGCTTAGAGCCGGAACAGAGTTCGTATGGCTACACCTTC

clone_size: .
v_call: TRBV3-1/TRBV3-2
d_call: TRBD1
j_call: TRBJ1-1
cdr3_aa: CASSFDRGQTEAFF
cdr3_nt: TGTGCCAGCAGCTTTGACAGGGGGCAGACTGAAGCTTTCTTT

clone_size: .
v_call: TRBV24-1
d_call: TRBD2
j_call: TRBJ2-3
cdr3_aa: CATSDFWDSGGTDTQYF
cdr3_nt: TGTGCCACCAGTGATTTTTGGGATAGCGGGGGCACAGATACGCAGTATTTT

clone_size: few
v_call: TRBV3-1/TRBV3-2
d_call: .
j_call: TRBJ1-1
cdr3_aa: CASESAGGEAFF
cdr3_nt: TGTGCCAGCGAAAGCGCGGGGGGCGAAGCTTTCTTT

clone_size: .
v_call: TRBV5-6
d_call: TRBD2
j_call: TRBJ2-1
cdr3_aa: CASSPLGAGELF
cdr3_nt: TGTGCCAGCAGCCCCCTTGGAGCGGGGGAGCTCTTC

clone_size: .
v_call: TRBV7-2
d_call: .
j_call: TRBJ2-3
cdr3_aa: CASSLGVGASSTDTQYF
cdr3_nt: TGTGCCAGCAGCTTAGGGGTGGGGGCCTCTAGCACAGATACGCAGTATTTT

clone_size: few
v_call: TRBV28
d_call: .
j_call: TRBJ1-4
cdr3_aa: CASSFRGENEKLFF
cdr3_nt: TGTGCCAGCAGTTTTCGGGGGGAAAATGAAAAACTGTTTTTT

clone_size: .
v_call: TRBV7-9
d_call: .
j_call: TRBJ1-1
cdr3_aa: CASSLAPAQMNTEAFF
cdr3_nt: TGTGCCAGCAGCTTAGCGCCCGCACAGATGAACACTGAAGCTTTCTTT